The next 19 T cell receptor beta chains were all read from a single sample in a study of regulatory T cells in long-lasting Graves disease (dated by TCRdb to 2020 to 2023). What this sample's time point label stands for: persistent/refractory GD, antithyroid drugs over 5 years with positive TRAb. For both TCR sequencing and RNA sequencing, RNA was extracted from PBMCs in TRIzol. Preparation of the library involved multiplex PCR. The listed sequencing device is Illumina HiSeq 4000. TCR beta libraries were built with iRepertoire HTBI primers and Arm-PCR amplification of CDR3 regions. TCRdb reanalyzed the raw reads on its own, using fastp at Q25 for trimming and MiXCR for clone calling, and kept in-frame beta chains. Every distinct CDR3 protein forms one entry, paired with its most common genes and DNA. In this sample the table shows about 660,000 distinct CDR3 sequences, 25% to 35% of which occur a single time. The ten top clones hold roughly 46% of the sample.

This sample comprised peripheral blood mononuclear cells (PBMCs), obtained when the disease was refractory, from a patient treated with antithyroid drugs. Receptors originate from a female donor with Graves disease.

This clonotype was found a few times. CDR3 residues: CASSENAYGYTF. The CDR3 DNA is TGTGCCAGCAGTGAAAACGCTTATGGCTACACCTTC. V usage is TRBV6-1 and J usage is TRBJ1-2, with no clear D. V was trimmed by 2 bases and J by 5 bases, leaving 6 bases between them. Germline CDR1 and CDR2: MNHNS and SASEGT. This CDR3 is 12 amino acids long.

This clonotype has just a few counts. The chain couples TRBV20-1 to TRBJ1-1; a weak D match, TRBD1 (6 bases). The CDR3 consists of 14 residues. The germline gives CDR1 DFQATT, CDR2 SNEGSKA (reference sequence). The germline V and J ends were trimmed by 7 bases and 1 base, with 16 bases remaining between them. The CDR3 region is CSDRPTGKNTEAFF. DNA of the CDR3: TGCAGTGACAGACCGACAGGCAAGAACACTGAAGCTTTCTTT.

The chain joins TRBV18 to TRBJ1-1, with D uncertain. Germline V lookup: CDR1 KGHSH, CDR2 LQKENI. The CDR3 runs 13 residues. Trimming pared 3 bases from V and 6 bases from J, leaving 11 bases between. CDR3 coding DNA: TGTGCCAGCTCACCTGTAACCAGTGCTGAAGCTTTCTTT. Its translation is CASSPVTSAEAFF.

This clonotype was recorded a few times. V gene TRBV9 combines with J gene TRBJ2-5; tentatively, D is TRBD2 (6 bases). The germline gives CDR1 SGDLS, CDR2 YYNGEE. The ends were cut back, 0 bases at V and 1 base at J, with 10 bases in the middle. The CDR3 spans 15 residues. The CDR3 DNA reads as TGTGCCAGCAGCGTAGTACCCGGGAGCCAAGAGACCCAGTACTTC. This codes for CASSVVPGSQETQYF.

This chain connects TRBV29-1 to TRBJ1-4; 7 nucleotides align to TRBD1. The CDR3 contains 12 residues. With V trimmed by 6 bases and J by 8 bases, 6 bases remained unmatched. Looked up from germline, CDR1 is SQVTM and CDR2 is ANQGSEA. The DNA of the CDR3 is TGCAGCGTCTCGACAGGGTCGGAAAAACTGTTTTTT. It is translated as CSVSTGSEKLFF.

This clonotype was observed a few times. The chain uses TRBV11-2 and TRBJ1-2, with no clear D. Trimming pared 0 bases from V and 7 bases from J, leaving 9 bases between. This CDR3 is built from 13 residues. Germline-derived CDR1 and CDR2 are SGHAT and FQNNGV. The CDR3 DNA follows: TGTGCCAGCAGCTTAGATCGGATATCTGGCTACACCTTC. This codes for CASSLDRISGYTF.

CDR3 in amino acids: CASSPQLVGARYGYTF. The CDR3 DNA reads as TGTGCCAGCAGCCCCCAACTGGTGGGGGCGCGATATGGCTACACCTTC. V gene TRBV7-8 combines with J gene TRBJ1-2; maybe TRBD1 (6 bases). The CDR3 length is 16 residues. Trimming took 5 bases from V and 5 from J, leaving 21 bases between them. Germline loops: CDR1 SGHVS, CDR2 FQNEAQ.

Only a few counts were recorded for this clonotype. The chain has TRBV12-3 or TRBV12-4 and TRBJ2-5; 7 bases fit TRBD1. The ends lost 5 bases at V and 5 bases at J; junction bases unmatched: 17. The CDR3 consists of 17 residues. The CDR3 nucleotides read TGTGCCAGCAGTCCCCGACAGGGTAGCCCTTTTGAGGAGACCCAGTACTTC. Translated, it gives CASSPRQGSPFEETQYF.

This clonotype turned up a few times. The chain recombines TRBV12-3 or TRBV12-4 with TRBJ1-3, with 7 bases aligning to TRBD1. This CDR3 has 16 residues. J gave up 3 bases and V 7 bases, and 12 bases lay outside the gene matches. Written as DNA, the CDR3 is TGTGCCAGCACCCCGACAGGGCTTCTTGGTGGAAACACCATATATTTT. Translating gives CASTPTGLLGGNTIYF.

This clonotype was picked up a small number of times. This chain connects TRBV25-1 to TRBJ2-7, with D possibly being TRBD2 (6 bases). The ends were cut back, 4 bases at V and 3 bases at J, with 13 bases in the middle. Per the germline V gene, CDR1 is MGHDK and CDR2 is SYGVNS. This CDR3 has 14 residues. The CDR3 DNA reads TGTGCCAGCAGTGGGGCGGGGACCCTCTACGAGCAGTACTTC. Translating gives CASSGAGTLYEQYF.

CDR3 DNA: TGTGCCAGCAGCCCACGGACAGGGGACACCGGGGAGCTGTTTTTT. Translating it yields CASSPRTGDTGELFF. The chain employs TRBV3-1 and TRBJ2-2; 9 positions agree with TRBD1. The CDR3 spans 15 residues. Germline CDR1 reads LGHDT; CDR2 reads YNNKEL (reference sequence). The V segment lost 4 bases and the J segment 3 bases; nucleotides outside the gene matches: 3.

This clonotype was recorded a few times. CDR3 nucleotides: TGCAGTGCTAGAGATCGACAGGGTGACTATGGCTACACCTTC. Translation gives CSARDRQGDYGYTF. The chain uses TRBV20-1 and TRBJ1-2, with 7 bases matching TRBD1. The CDR3 has 14 amino acids. CDR1 is DFQATT, CDR2 SNEGSKA, per germline (reference sequence). The junction had 4 bases not matched to a gene; V was cut back by 0 bases and J by 3 bases.

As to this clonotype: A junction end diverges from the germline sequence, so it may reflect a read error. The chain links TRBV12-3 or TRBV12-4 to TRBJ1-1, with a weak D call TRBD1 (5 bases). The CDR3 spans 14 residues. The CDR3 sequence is CASRLGQANTEAFF. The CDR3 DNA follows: TGTGCCAGCAGGTTAGGACAAGCTAACACTGAAGCTTTCTTT.

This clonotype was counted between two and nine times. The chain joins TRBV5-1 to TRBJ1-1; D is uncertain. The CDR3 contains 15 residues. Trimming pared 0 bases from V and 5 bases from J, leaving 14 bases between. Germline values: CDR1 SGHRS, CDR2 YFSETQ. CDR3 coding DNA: TGCGCCAGCAGCTTGGGGCTGGGTTCGGGAACTGAAGCTTTCTTT. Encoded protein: CASSLGLGSGTEAFF.

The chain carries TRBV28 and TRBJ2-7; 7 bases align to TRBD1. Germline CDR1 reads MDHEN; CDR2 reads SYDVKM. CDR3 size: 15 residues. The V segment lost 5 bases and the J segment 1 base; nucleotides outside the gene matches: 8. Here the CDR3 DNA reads TGTGCCAGCAGTAGTTATGTGGGACAGTCCTACGAGCAGTACTTC. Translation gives CASSSYVGQSYEQYF. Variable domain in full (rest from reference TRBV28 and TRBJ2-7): DVKVTQSSRYLVKRTGEKVFLECVQDMDHENMFWYRQDPGLGLRLIYFSYDVKMKEKGDIPEGYSVSREKKERFSLILESASTNQTSMYLCASSSYVGQSYEQYFGPGTRLTVT.

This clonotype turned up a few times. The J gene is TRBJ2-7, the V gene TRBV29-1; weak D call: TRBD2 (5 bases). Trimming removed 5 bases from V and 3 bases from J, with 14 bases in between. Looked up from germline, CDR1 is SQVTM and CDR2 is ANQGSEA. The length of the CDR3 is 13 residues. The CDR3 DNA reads TGCAGCGTTCGGCGGCGGGCTGACTACGAGCAGTACTTC. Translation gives CSVRRRADYEQYF.

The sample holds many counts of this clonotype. The CDR3 coding sequence is TGTGCCAGCAGTTTGGCGGGGAATGAAAAACTGTTTTTT. This translates into CASSLAGNEKLFF. V is TRBV7-9 and J is TRBJ1-4, with D hard to call. Trimming shortened V by 6 bases and J by 5 bases, and 10 bases separated the two germline ends. Germline values: CDR1 SEHNR, CDR2 FQNEAQ (reference sequence). The CDR3 spans 13 residues.

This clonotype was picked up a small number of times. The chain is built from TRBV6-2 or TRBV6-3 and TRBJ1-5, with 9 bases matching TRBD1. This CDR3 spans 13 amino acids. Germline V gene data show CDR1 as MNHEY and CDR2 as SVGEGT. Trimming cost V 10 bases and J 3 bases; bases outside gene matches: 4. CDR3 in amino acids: CAIQQGANQPQHF. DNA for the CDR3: TGTGCCATACAACAGGGGGCCAATCAGCCCCAGCATTTT.

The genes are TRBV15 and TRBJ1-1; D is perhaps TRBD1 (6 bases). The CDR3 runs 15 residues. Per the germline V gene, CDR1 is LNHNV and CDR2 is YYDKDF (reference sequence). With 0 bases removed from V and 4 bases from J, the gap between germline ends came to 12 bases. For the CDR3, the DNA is TGTGCCACCAGCAGAGATTGGAAACAGGGCACTGAAGCTTTCTTT. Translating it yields CATSRDWKQGTEAFF.